The text below deals with one T cell receptor beta chain. Those enrolled, adults aged roughly 18 to 95 years, came from fewer than 25 US areas. This sample stems from a study of blood T cell repertoires in COVID-19. Study-level information: There were acute and convalescent COVID-19 samples, and they came from the United States, Italy and Spain. From T cells, B-cell-depleted T cells, or PBMCs came the material, which was cDNA or gDNA.

Trimming shortened V by 3 bases and J by 0 bases, and 9 bases separated the two germline ends. Per the germline V gene, CDR1 is SGHTA and CDR2 is FQGNSA. CDR3 length equals 15 residues. Original processing notes: Counts of nucleated cells, estimated from reference gene primer amplification, were obtained. Using immunoSEQ multiplex PCR, the repertoire was profiled, and TCRdb retains in-frame clones only, with some absent. The V and J calls and clone size are taken from that table; D and trimming were inferred from the DNA. The repertoire has fewer than 450,000 clones, approximately 90% of them found once; the top ten carry 1.2%.

The chain joins TRBV7-2 to TRBJ1-5; D possibly corresponds to TRBD1 (5 bases). The TCR sequence derives from a woman aged 18-29 years who had recovered from COVID-19. The sample taken for sequencing was PBMCs or T cells enriched from blood (not recorded which). CDR3 residues: CASSLGGSSNQPQHF. The CDR3 DNA sequence: TGTGCCAGCAGCTTGGGGGGGTCTAGCAATCAGCCCCAGCATTTT.